Below, one T cell receptor (beta chain) is given with its context. Its antigen specificity is not known. The record has no base qualities; no much larger clone is one base away. What this sample's time point label stands for: baseline before oral tofacitinib. Peripheral blood and lesional scalp punch biopsies were obtained from patients with alopecia areata. PBMCs were isolated by density centrifugation and stained for CD3, CD4 and CD8, and CD4+ and CD8+ T cells were sorted on a FACSAria. These data come from a study of CD8+ T cells in alopecia areata (dated by TCRdb to the late 2010s). With respect to the entire study: Treated patients were enrolled in an open-label pilot trial of oral tofacitinib at 5 to 10 mg twice daily for moderate-to-severe alopecia areata. Tofacitinib was given for 6 to 18 months, followed by 6 months of follow-up off drug to assess delayed response and recurrence. To study T cell clonal expansion in alopecia areata, the researchers applied high-throughput TCRbeta sequencing to both the C3H/HeJ mouse model and human patients. In humans, TCRbeta sequencing was performed on scalp tissue and on sorted CD4+ and CD8+ peripheral blood T cells from healthy controls and from patients with patchy or totalis/universalis alopecia areata. Patients on tofacitinib were biopsied at baseline and after 4 and 24 weeks of treatment, and several of the patients also had a later scalp biopsy. Clonality in the scalp was compared among normal scalp (n=4), patchy alopecia areata scalp (n=8), and alopecia totalis/universalis scalp (n=8). RNA came from the PAXgene miRNA kit for fixed scalp, the miRNeasy kit for PBMCs, and the RNeasy kit for mouse skin. TCRbeta CDR3 regions were amplified by immunoSEQ multiplex PCR using 35 Vbeta forward and 13 Jbeta reverse primers. Here is what the overall study found, with its caveats: Scalp TCR repertoire analysis is complicated because resident alphabeta T cells in normal human skin are also sequenced, whereas mouse skin is dominated by gammadelta T cells. Compared with normal scalp, lesional scalp had higher clonality and more expanded CD8+ clones, particularly in alopecia totalis/universalis, a pattern that suggests antigenic drive. Compared with mice, TCR sequences shared between patients were less clear, possibly partly because of HLA diversity across the patient population.

Libraries came from the immunoSEQ multiplex PCR assay. RNA was extracted from all samples and reverse transcribed into cDNA as template for TCR sequencing. SuperScript III was used to make first-strand cDNA, primed with a 2:1 mix of oligo-dT and random hexamers. A synthetic immune receptor repertoire was used to assess amplification bias, and residual bias was removed computationally. The authors' analysis ran thus. Raw reads were preprocessed for error removal, and CDR3 was defined according to IMGT conventions as running from the conserved cysteine to phenylalanine. Clonality was computed as 1 minus the Shannon entropy, with the entropy normalized by log2 of the number of productive unique TCRs. Scalp TCRbeta sequences were cross-referenced with sorted blood CD4 and CD8 repertoires so that the CD4 or CD8 identity of scalp clones could be inferred. Here the immuneACCESS table is served through TCRdb, limited to in-frame sequences with V and J called. Missing clones are a known gap in these copies; in checked studies unresolved V genes cover under half, and the rest lacks a known reason. V and J calls and clone size are copied from that table; D and trimming were computed from the DNA. This sample gives 200,000 to 250,000 clones in total; roughly two thirds of them show up just once. Together, the top ten hold 1.2% of the sample.

The source of this sequence is a human donor with alopecia areata. This specimen consisted of CD4+ T cells sorted from blood, obtained at week 0.

The bases read TGTGCCAGCAGCTTGTTTCACTGGGGACTTGGAAACACCATATATTTT. It encodes CASSLFHWGLGNTIYF. The receptor chain draws on TRBV7-2 and TRBJ1-3; TRBD1 is a possible D gene, resting on 5 matching bases. Trimming removed 3 bases from V and 3 bases from J, leaving 15 bases between the germline ends. The cysteine opens and the phenylalanine closes a CDR3 of 16 amino acids. Just the 48-base CDR3 DNA is kept, in frame starting at base 1. The germline V gene supplies CDR1 SGHTA and CDR2 FQGNSA.